The clone carrying this T cell receptor beta chain was found many times. TCRdb ran MiXCR on the RT-PCR reads and lists one entry per CDR3 protein. The sample carries 70,000 or so distinct CDR3 sequences, about 25% recorded once. These data belong to a study of patients and donors after allogeneic stem cell transplantation. This CDR3 comprises 12 residues. Germline V gene sequence: CDR1 SGHTA, CDR2 FQGNSA. V was cut by 5 bases and J by 7 bases, with 8 bases left in between. The sequenced sample was blood, either unsorted or a sorted T cell fraction (not recorded which). The sequence came from a human donor who was either an allogeneic HSCT recipient or a stem cell or donor lymphocyte infusion donor (not recorded which). It is not recorded whose cells these are; they may come from a transplant donor. The V gene is TRBV7-2, the J gene TRBJ1-4; D might be TRBD1 (5 bases). This chain's CDR3 is CASSLRGEKLFF. As DNA, the CDR3 is TGTGCCAGCAGCCTTAGGGGTGAAAAACTGTTTTTT.